The 9 T cell receptor beta chains in this list originate from one sample, sequenced in a study of CD4 T cell repertoires in COVID-19. CFSE-labeled cells were stimulated with autologous monocytes plus recombinant SARS-CoV-2 spike or nucleoprotein. Clones were sequenced by immunoSEQ multiplex PCR, and TCRdb holds only the in-frame ones, with some missing. The table lists approximately 500 clones, roughly 21% of them singletons. These receptors have no known antigen. The sample here was circulating follicular helper CD4+ T cells, cultured in vitro, taken after recovery from COVID-19. All receptors come from a human donor who had COVID-19.

This clone counts as large. V usage is TRBV11-2 and J usage is TRBJ2-6, with D perhaps matching TRBD2 (6 bases). Trimming cost V 1 base and J 4 bases, with 11 bases left between them. Germline assignment: CDR1 SGHAT and CDR2 FQNNGV. This CDR3 comprises 16 residues. For the CDR3, the DNA is TGTGCCAGCAGCTTAGTGGGGGGTCCAGGGGCCAACGTCCTGACTTTC. This sequence encodes CASSLVGGPGANVLTF.

This clone is classed as large (0.1 to 1%). The chain carries TRBV29-1 and TRBJ2-3, with D maybe TRBD1 (5 bases). CDR1 is SQVTM, CDR2 ANQGSEA, per germline. Trimming removed 7 bases from V and 2 bases from J, with 10 bases in between. This CDR3 spans 12 amino acids. The CDR3 protein is CSGGHITDTQYF. The CDR3 DNA is TGCAGCGGTGGACATATCACAGATACGCAGTATTTT.

Within the sample, this clone is large. The chain combines TRBV7-2 with TRBJ2-7; D perhaps matches TRBD1 (5 bases). Per germline, CDR1 SGHTA and CDR2 FQGNSA. Trimming took 1 base from V and 2 from J, leaving 9 bases between them. The length of the CDR3 is 14 residues. The CDR3 protein is CASSLERGPYEQYF. The CDR3, as DNA: TGTGCCAGCAGCTTAGAAAGGGGTCCCTACGAGCAGTACTTC.

The rearrangement joins TRBV9 to TRBJ1-1; maybe TRBD1 (6 bases). The V gene's germline CDR1 is SGDLS and CDR2 YYNGEE. Trimming removed 4 bases at V and 5 bases at J, with 24 bases between. The CDR3 loop spans 17 amino acids. The CDR3 DNA reads as TGTGCCAGCAGCCCAAGAGGGCCGGGGGCAGTAAATACTGAAGCTTTCTTT. It codes for CASSPRGPGAVNTEAFF.

The V and J genes are TRBV7-2 and TRBJ2-4; 7 bases align to TRBD1. CDR3 size: 14 residues. Trimming removed 4 bases from V and 6 bases from J; junction bases left unmatched: 6. Germline CDR1 SGHTA, CDR2 FQGNSA. CDR3 amino acids: CASSSGTVLNIQYF. In DNA form, the CDR3 reads TGTGCCAGCAGCTCAGGGACAGTTCTAAACATTCAGTACTTC.

Judged by abundance, this clone is medium-sized. This chain joins TRBV18 and TRBJ2-5; D not certain. Germline V gives CDR1 KGHSH, CDR2 LQKENI. This CDR3 is 15 amino acids long. The germline V and J ends were trimmed by 2 bases and 0 bases, with 10 bases remaining between them. This chain's CDR3 is CASSPTSKYQETQYF. The CDR3 coding sequence is TGTGCCAGCTCACCAACGTCTAAATACCAAGAGACCCAGTACTTC.

This clone is judged large. The rearrangement joins TRBV6-1 to TRBJ1-1, with D perhaps matching TRBD1 (5 bases). Germline loops: CDR1 MNHNS, CDR2 SASEGT. V lost 6 bases and J 0 bases, leaving 11 bases between the germline ends. This CDR3 comprises 14 residues. The CDR3 loop is CASSDTRVNTEAFF. Here the CDR3 DNA reads TGTGCCAGCAGCGATACCAGGGTGAACACTGAAGCTTTCTTT.

Sample share makes this clone large (0.1 to 1%). The chain has TRBV2 and TRBJ2-1, with 7 bases lining up with TRBD2. This CDR3 has 13 amino acids. After removal of 8 bases from V and 4 bases from J, the junction contained 5 bases not matched to a gene. Per the germline V gene, CDR1 is SNHLY and CDR2 is FYNNEI. CDR3 bases: TGTGCCAGCGGGGAGGGGCGGTACAATGAGCAGTTCTTC. Protein sequence: CASGEGRYNEQFF.

Judged by abundance, this clone is large. This chain joins TRBV11-3 and TRBJ1-2, with D maybe TRBD1 (5 bases). Germline-derived CDR1 and CDR2 are SGHNT and YENEEA. This CDR3 spans 15 amino acids. The ends were cut back, 5 bases at V and 4 bases at J, with 17 bases in the middle. The CDR3 sequence is CASSKGPLGSYGYTF. DNA for the CDR3: TGTGCCAGCAGCAAGGGACCCCTAGGGAGCTATGGCTACACCTTC.